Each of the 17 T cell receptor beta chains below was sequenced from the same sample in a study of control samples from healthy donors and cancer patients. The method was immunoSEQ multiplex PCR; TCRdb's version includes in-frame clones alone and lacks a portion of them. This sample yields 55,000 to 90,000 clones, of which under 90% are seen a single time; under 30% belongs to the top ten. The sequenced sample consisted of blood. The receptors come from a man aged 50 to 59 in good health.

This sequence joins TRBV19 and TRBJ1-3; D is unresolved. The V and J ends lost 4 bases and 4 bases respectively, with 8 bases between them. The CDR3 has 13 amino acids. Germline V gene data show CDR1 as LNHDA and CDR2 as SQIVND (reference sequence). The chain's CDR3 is CASSSGSGNTIYF. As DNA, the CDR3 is TGTGCCAGTAGTAGTGGGTCGGGAAACACCATATATTTT.

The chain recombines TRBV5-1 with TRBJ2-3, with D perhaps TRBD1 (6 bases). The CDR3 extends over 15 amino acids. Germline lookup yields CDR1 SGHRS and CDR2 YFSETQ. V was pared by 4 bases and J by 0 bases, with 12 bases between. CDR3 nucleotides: TGCGCCAGCAGCCGAGGGACAACTAGCACAGATACGCAGTATTTT. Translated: CASSRGTTSTDTQYF.

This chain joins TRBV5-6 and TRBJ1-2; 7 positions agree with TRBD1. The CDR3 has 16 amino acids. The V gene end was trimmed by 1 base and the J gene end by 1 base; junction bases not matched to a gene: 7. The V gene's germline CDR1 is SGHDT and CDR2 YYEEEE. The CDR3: CASSLTRQGLNYGYTF. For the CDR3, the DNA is TGTGCCAGCAGCTTGACCCGACAGGGTCTTAACTATGGCTACACCTTC.

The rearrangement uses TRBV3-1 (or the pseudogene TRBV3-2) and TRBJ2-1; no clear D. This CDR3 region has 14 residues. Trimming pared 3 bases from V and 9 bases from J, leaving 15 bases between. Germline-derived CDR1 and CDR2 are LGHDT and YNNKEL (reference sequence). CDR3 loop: CASSQLSGSGEQFF. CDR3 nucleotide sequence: TGTGCCAGCAGCCAGTTGTCAGGATCGGGTGAGCAGTTCTTC.

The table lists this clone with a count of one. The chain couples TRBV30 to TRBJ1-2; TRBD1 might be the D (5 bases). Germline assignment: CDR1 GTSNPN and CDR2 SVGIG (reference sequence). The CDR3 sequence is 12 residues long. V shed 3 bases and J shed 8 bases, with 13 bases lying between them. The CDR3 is CAWRRGPGGYTF. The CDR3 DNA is TGTGCCTGGAGGAGAGGGCCAGGGGGCTACACCTTC.

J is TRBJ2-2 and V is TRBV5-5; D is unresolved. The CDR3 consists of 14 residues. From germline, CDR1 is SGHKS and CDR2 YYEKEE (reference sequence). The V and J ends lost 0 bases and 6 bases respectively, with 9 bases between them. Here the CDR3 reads CASSLGEVAGELFF. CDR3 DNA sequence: TGTGCCAGCAGCTTGGGAGAGGTAGCCGGGGAGCTGTTTTTT. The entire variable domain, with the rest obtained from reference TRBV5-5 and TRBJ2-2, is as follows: DAGVTQSPTHLIKTRGQQVTLRCSPISGHKSVSWYQQVLGQGPQFIFQYYEKEERGRGNFPDRFSARQFPNYSSELNVNALLLGDSALYLCASSLGEVAGELFFGEGSRLTVL.

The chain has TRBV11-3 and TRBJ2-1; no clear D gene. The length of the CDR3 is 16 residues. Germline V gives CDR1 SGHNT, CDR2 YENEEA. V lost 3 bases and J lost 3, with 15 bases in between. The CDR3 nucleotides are TGTGCCAGCAGCTTGAAGATGGCAGGCCTCTACAATGAGCAGTTCTTC. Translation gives CASSLKMAGLYNEQFF.

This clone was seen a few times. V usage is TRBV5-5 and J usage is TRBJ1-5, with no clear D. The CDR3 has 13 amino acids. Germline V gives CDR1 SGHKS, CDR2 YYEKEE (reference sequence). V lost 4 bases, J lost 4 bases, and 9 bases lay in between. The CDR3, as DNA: TGTGCCAGCAGCCAAAACATAAATCAGCCCCAGCATTTT. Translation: CASSQNINQPQHF.

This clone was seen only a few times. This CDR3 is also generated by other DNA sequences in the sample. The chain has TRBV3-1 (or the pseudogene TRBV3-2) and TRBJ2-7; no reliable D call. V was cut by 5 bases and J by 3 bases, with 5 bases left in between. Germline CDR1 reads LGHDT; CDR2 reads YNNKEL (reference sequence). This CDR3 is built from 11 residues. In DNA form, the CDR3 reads TGTGCCAGCAGCTCAATCTACGAGCAGTACTTC. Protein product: CASSSIYEQYF.

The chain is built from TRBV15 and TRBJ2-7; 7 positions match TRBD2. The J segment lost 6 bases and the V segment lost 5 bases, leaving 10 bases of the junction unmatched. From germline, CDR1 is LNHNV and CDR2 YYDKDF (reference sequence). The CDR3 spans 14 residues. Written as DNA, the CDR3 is TGTGCCACCAGCGGGGGAGGGGTCTTACGCGAGCAGTACTTC. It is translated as CATSGGGVLREQYF.

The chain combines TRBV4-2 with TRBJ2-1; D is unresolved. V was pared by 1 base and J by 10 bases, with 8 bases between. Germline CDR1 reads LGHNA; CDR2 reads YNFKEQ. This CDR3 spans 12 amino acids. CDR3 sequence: CASSQVLDEQFF. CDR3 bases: TGTGCCAGCAGCCAAGTTCTCGACGAGCAGTTCTTC.

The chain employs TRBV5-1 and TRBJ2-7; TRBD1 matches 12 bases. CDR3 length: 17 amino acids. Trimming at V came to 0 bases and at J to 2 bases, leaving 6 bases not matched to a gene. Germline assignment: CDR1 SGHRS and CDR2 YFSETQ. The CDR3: CASSLAGQGAKTYEQYF. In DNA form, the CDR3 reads TGCGCCAGCAGCTTGGCGGGACAGGGGGCCAAGACCTACGAGCAGTACTTC. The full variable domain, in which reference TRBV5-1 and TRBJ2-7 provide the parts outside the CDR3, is KAGVTQTPRYLIKTRGQQVTLSCSPISGHRSVSWYQQTPGQGLQFLFEYFSETQRNKGNFPGRFSGRQFSNSRSEMNVSTLELGDSALYLCASSLAGQGAKTYEQYFGPGTRLTVT.

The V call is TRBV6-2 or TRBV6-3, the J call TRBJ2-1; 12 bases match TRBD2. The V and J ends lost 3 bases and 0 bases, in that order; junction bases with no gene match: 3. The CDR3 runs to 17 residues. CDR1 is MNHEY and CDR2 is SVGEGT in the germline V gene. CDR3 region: CASSYTSGRSSYNEQFF. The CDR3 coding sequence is TGTGCCAGCAGTTATACTAGCGGGAGGTCCTCCTACAATGAGCAGTTCTTC.

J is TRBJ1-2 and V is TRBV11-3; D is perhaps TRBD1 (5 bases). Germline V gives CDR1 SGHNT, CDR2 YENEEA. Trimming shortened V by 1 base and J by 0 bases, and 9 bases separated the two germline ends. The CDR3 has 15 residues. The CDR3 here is CASSLVTESNYGYTF. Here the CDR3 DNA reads TGTGCCAGCAGCTTAGTGACAGAATCTAACTATGGCTACACCTTC.

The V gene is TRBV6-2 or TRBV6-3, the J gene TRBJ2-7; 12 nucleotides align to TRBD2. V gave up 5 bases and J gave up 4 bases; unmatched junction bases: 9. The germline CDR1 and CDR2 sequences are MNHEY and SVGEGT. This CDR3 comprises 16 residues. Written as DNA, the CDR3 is TGTGCCAGCAGTGGACGGACTAGCGGGACGTTATACGAGCAGTACTTC. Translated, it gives CASSGRTSGTLYEQYF.

CDR3 protein: CASRPQGGGTYEQYF. The CDR3 bases are TGTGCCAGCAGGCCCCAGGGGGGGGGCACCTACGAGCAGTACTTC. This chain links TRBV27 with TRBJ2-7; D is perhaps TRBD1 or TRBD2 (7 bases each). V gave up 6 bases and J gave up 2 bases, with 17 bases separating them. Germline CDR1 is MNHEY and CDR2 is SMNVEV (reference sequence). The length of the CDR3 is 15 residues.

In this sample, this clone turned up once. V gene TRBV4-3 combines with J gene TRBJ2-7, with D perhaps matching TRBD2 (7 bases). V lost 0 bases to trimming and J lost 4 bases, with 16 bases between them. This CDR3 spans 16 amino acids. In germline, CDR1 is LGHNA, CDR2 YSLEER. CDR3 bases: TGCGCCAGCAGCCAAGAGGGGGCGGGAGTTGGGTACGAGCAGTACTTC. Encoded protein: CASSQEGAGVGYEQYF.